The 9 T cell receptor beta chains reported below all come from one sample, sequenced in a study of blood T cell repertoires in COVID-19. Assay used: immunoSEQ multiplex PCR; TCRdb lists only in-frame clones, some missing. The sample comprises 120,000 to 150,000 clones, more than 75% of which are singletons, and 5.4% rests with the top ten. The sample was peripheral blood. These receptors were obtained from a human donor in a cohort sampled during active COVID-19.

This clone showed up just once. Its ends do not fully match the called genes, so a read error is possible. The chain couples TRBV7-7 to TRBJ2-5, with 11 bases lining up with TRBD1. Germline V lookup: CDR1 SSHAT, CDR2 FNYEAQ (reference sequence). CDR3 size: 17 residues. CDR3 loop: CASSLTQDRGPGETQYF. CDR3 DNA: TGTGCTAGCAGCTTAACCCAGGACAGGGGGCCAGGGGAGACCCAGTACTTC.

This clone was counted a few times. The chain employs TRBV11-2 and TRBJ2-3, with 11 positions matching TRBD2. After removal of 1 base from V and 3 bases from J, the junction contained 6 bases not matched to a gene. Germline CDR1 reads SGHAT; CDR2 reads FQNNGV. This CDR3 has 17 amino acids. Written as DNA, the CDR3 is TGTGCCAGCAGCTTAGGACTAGCGGGAATAGGGACAGATACGCAGTATTTT. It is translated as CASSLGLAGIGTDTQYF.

In this sample, this clone turned up once. This chain links TRBV19 with TRBJ2-7; TRBD2 aligns across 10 bases. Germline trimming cut 3 bases from V and 1 base from J; bases unmatched to any gene: 0. Germline V gives CDR1 LNHDA, CDR2 SQIVND (reference sequence). The CDR3 is made up of 14 amino acids. The CDR3 coding sequence is TGTGCCAGTAGTATTAGCGGGAGGTCCTACGAGCAGTACTTC. Its translation: CASSISGRSYEQYF.

J is TRBJ2-2 and V is TRBV11-2, with a tentative D call TRBD2 (6 bases). The CDR3 consists of 15 residues. The V end was cut by 7 bases, the J end by 5 bases, with 17 bases between. CDR1 is SGHAT, CDR2 FQNNGV, per germline. The CDR3 DNA follows: TGTGCCAGCACCTCCCGACTAGAAACTACCGGGGAGCTGTTTTTT. Protein sequence: CASTSRLETTGELFF.

The chain links TRBV10-3 to TRBJ2-2; weak D call: TRBD2 (6 bases). This CDR3 region has 15 residues. V was pared by 4 bases and J by 3 bases, with 12 bases between. Germline values: CDR1 ENHRY, CDR2 SYGVKD. The CDR3 bases are TGTGCCATCAGTGTAGGAGGGGCGGACACCGGGGAGCTGTTTTTT. Its translation is CAISVGGADTGELFF.

This rearrangement joins TRBV19 to TRBJ1-2, with 7 positions matching TRBD1. Germline loops: CDR1 LNHDA, CDR2 SQIVND (reference sequence). The CDR3 consists of 16 residues. V shed 5 bases and J 4 bases; nucleotides not matched to a gene: 13. CDR3: CASSPEARGRGYGYTF. Written as DNA, the CDR3 is TGTGCCAGTAGTCCAGAGGCAAGGGGGCGCGGCTATGGCTACACCTTC.

The chain uses TRBV5-4 and TRBJ2-2, with TRBD1 matching over 7 bases. Germline values: CDR1 SGHNT, CDR2 YYREEE (reference sequence). This CDR3 contains 16 residues. V was pared by 0 bases and J by 1 base, with 3 bases of the junction left unmatched. The CDR3 DNA is TGTGCCAGCAGCTTGGGAAGGGGGCAGAACACCGGGGAGCTGTTTTTT. Amino acids: CASSLGRGQNTGELFF. The full variable domain, with the rest looked up from reference TRBV5-4 and TRBJ2-2, is ETGVTQSPTHLIKTRGQQVTLRCSSQSGHNTVSWYQQALGQGPQFIFQYYREEENGRGNFPPRFSGLQFPNYSSELNVNALELDDSALYLCASSLGRGQNTGELFFGEGSRLTVL.

The chain links TRBV2 to TRBJ1-3; D uncertain. The germline CDR1 and CDR2 sequences are SNHLY and FYNNEI. The CDR3 runs 14 residues. Trimming took 6 bases from V and 8 from J, leaving 17 bases between them. The CDR3 spells CASRREAGGDTIYF. Here the CDR3 DNA reads TGTGCCAGCAGGCGGGAAGCCGGTGGGGACACCATATATTTT.

The chain is built from TRBV30 and TRBJ1-3; 8 bases align to TRBD1. The CDR3 totals 14 residues. V gave up 4 bases and J gave up 4 bases; unmatched junction bases: 6. Looked up from germline, CDR1 is GTSNPN and CDR2 is SVGIG (reference sequence). The CDR3 sequence: CAWTRTGTGNTIYF. DNA of the CDR3: TGTGCCTGGACTCGGACAGGGACAGGAAACACCATATATTTT. Supplemented by reference TRBV30 and TRBJ1-3, the full variable domain reads SQTIHQWPATLVQPVGSPLSLECTVEGTSNPNLYWYRQAAGRGLQLLFYSVGIGQISSEVPQNLSASRPQDRQFILSSKKLLLSDSGFYLCAWTRTGTGNTIYFGEGSWLTVV.